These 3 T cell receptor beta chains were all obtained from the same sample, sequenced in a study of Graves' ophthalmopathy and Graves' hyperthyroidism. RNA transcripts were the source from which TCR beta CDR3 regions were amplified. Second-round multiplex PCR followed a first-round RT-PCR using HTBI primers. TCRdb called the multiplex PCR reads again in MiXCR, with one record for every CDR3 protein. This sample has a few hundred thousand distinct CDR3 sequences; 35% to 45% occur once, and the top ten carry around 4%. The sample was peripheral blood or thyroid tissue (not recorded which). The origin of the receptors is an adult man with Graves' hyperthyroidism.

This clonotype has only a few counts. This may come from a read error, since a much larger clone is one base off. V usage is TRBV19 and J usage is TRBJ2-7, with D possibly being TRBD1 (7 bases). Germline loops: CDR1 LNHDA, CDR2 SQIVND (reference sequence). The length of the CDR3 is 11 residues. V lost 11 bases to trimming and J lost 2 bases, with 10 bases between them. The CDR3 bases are TGTGCCGGCGGGACAGCCTACGAGCAGTACTTC. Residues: CAGGTAYEQYF.

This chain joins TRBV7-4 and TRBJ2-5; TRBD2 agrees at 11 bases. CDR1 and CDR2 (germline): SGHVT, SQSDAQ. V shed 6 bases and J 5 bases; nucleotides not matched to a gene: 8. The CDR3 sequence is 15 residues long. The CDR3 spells CASRLAGVRHETQYF. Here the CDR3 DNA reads TGTGCCAGCAGACTAGCGGGAGTGAGGCATGAGACCCAGTACTTC.

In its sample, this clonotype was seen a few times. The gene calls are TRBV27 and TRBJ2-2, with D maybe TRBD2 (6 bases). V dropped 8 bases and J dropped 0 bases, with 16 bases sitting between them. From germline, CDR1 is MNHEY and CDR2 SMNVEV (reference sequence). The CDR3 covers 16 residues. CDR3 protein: CASAWGDVANTGELFF. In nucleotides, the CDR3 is TGTGCCAGCGCTTGGGGGGACGTAGCGAACACCGGGGAGCTGTTTTTT.